This TCR beta chain was observed in a study of identical twins. Study results and caveats: Excess low generation probability was seen in twin-shared out-of-frame alpha sequences.

The V gene's germline CDR1 is SGHTA and CDR2 FQGNSA. The junction had 6 bases not matched to a gene; V was cut back by 5 bases and J by 7 bases. The CDR3 has 13 residues. A universal primer binding site was introduced by template switching. The final cDNA contained unique molecular identifiers. One entry per CDR3 protein, called by TCRdb with MiXCR from the 5' RACE reads. The sample carries approximately 600,000 distinct CDR3 sequences, 9.6% recorded once. This clonotype has ten or more counts. Its antigen is currently unknown. Healthy Caucasians, and only they, were the donors. The same data also contributed to another study, on yellow fever vaccine responses in identical twins.

Input material: PBMCs. The chain couples TRBV7-2 to TRBJ2-7; 9 bases are shared with TRBD1. The receptor was isolated from a woman under 30 in good health. In DNA form, the CDR3 reads TGTGCCAGCAGCCCACAGGGGGCGCTTGAGCAGTACTTC. Translation: CASSPQGALEQYF.